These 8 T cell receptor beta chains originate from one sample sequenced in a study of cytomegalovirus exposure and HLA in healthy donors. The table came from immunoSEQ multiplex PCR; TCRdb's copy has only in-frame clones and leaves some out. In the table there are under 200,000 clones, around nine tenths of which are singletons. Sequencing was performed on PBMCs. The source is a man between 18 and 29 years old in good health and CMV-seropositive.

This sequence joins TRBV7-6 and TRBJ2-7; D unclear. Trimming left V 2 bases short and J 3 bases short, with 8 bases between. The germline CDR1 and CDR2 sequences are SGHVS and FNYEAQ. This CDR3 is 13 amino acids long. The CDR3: CASSLTANYEQYF. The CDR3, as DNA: TGTGCCAGCAGCTTAACCGCGAACTACGAGCAGTACTTC.

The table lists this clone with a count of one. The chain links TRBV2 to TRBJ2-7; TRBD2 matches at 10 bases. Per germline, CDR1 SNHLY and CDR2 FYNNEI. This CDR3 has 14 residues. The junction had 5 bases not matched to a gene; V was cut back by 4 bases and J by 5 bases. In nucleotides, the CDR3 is TGTGCCAGCAGTGTTGAAGCGGGAGGGAACGAGCAGTACTTC. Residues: CASSVEAGGNEQYF. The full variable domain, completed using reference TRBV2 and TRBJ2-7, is EPEVTQTPSHQVTQMGQEVILRCVPISNHLYFYWYRQILGQKVEFLVSFYNNEISEKSEIFDDQFSVERPDGSNFTLKIRSTKLEDSAMYFCASSVEAGGNEQYFGPGTRLTVT.

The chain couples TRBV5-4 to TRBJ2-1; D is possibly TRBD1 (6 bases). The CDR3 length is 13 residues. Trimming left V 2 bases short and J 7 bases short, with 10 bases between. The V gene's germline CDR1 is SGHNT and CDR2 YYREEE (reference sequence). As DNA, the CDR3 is TGTGCCAGCAGCTTATTAGGGGGAAATGAGCAGTTCTTC. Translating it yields CASSLLGGNEQFF.

The CDR3 spells CASHPGQGSGELFF. The CDR3 DNA reads as TGTGCCAGTCATCCGGGACAGGGGAGCGGGGAGCTGTTTTTT. This chain links TRBV6-5 with TRBJ2-2; 10 bases are a match to TRBD1. CDR1 is MNHEY, CDR2 SVGAGI, per germline. There are 14 residues in the CDR3. Trimming at V came to 9 bases and at J to 7 bases, leaving 8 bases not matched to a gene.

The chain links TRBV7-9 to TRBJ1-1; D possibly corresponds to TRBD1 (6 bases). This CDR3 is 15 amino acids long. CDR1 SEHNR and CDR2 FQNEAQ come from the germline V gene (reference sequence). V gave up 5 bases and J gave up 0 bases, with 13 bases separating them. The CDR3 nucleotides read TGTGCCAGCAGCGACCGACAGGCGGTGAACACTGAAGCTTTCTTT. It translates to CASSDRQAVNTEAFF. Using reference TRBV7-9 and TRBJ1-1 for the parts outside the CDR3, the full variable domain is DTGVSQNPRHKITKRGQNVTFRCDPISEHNRLYWYRQTLGQGPEFLTYFQNEAQLEKSRLLSDRFSAERPKGSFSTLEIQRTEQGDSAMYLCASSDRQAVNTEAFFGQGTRLTVV.

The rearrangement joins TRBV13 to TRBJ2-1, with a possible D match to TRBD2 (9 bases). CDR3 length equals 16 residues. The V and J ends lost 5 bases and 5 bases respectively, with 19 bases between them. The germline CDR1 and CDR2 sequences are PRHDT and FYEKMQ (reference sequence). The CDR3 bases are TGTGCCAGCAGCCAGGGGGCTAGCGGGAACCACAATGAGCAGTTCTTC. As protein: CASSQGASGNHNEQFF.

The CDR3 nucleotides read TGTGCCAGTAGTATAAGGGGCCAGCGGGGGACCTACGAGCAGTACTTC. Translation: CASSIRGQRGTYEQYF. The rearrangement links TRBV19 to TRBJ2-7; TRBD2 aligns across 8 bases. This CDR3 comprises 16 residues. Germline CDR1 LNHDA, CDR2 SQIVND (reference sequence). V trimming: 2 bases; J trimming: 2 bases; junction bases outside the gene matches: 8.

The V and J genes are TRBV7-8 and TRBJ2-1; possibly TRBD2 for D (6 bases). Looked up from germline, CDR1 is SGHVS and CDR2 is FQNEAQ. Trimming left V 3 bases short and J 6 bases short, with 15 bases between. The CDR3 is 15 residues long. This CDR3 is CASSLYGSGGNEQFF. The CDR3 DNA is TGTGCCAGCAGCTTGTACGGGAGTGGGGGCAATGAGCAGTTCTTC.